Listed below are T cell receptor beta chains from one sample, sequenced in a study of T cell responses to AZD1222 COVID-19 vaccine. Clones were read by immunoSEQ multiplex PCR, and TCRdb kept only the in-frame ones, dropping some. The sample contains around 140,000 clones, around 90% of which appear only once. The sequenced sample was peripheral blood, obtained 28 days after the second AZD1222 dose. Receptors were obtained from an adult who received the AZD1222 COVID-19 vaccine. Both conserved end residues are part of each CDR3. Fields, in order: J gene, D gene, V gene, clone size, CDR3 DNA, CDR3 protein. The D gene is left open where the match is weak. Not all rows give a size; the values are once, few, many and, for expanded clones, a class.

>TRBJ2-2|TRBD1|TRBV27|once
TGTGCCAGCAGACGGGACAGGGTCGGCACCGGGGAGCTGTTTTTT
CASRRDRVGTGELFF
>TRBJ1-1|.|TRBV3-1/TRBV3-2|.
TGTGCCAGCAGCCAAGTGGCTGGCGGGAACACTGAAGCTTTCTTT
CASSQVAGGNTEAFF
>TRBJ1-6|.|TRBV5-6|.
TGTGCCAGCAGCTTGTCCAGGGCCGATTCACCCCTCCACTTT
CASSLSRADSPLHF
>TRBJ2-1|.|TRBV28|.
TGTGCCAGCAGACTGAGCTCCTACAATGAGCAGTTCTTC
CASRLSSYNEQFF
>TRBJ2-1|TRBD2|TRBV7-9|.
TGTGCCAGCGCTAGCCTTACTAGCGGAGGCTACAATGAGCAGTTCTTC
CASASLTSGGYNEQFF
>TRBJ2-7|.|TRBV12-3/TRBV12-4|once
TGTGCCCCCCCCGGCCCCGAGCAGTACTTC
CAPPGPEQYF
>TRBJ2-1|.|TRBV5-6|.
TGTGCCAGCAGCTGGGTGGGGGTGAAAAGTGAGCAGTTCTTC
CASSWVGVKSEQFF
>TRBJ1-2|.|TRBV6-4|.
TGTGCCAGCAGTGTGGAAACCGGGGACTACTATGGCTACACCTTC
CASSVETGDYYGYTF
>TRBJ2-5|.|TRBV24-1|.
TGTGCCACCAGTGATTCCCCCGGGGAGACCCAGTACTTC
CATSDSPGETQYF
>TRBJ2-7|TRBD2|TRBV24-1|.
TGTGCCACCAGTGGTACTAGCGGGAGCACCCTCCATCCATACGAGCAGTACTTC
CATSGTSGSTLHPYEQYF
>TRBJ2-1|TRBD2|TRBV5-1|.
TGCGCCAGCAGCTTGTCGGGCCCTAGCGGGGGGGCACGTGGTGAGCAGTTCTTC
CASSLSGPSGGARGEQFF
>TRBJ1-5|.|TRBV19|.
TGTGCCAGTACCGCCTGGGGGGGCCTGAGCAATCAGCCCCAGCATTTT
CASTAWGGLSNQPQHF
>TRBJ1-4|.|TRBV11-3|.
TGTGCCAGCAGCTTAGATCGGGTAGGGACACCGAATGAAAAACTGTTTTTT
CASSLDRVGTPNEKLFF
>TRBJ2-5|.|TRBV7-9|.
TGTGCCAGCAGCTTAGATCCCGGGACCCCCTTGTGGACCCAGTACTTC
CASSLDPGTPLWTQYF
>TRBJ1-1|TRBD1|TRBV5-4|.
TGTGCCAGCAGCTTGTTGAGGGGGCAAACTGAAGCTTTCTTT
CASSLLRGQTEAFF
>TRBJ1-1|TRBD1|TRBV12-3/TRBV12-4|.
TGTGCCAGCAGTTTACCAGGGGGACGGGCTTTCTTT
CASSLPGGRAFF
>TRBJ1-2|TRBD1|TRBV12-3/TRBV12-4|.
TGTGCCAGCAGTTTAAGTACAGGGGGTGGCTACACCTTC
CASSLSTGGGYTF
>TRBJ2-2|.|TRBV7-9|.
TGTGCCAGCAGCAACTCCCCTTTCACCGGGGAGCTGTTTTTT
CASSNSPFTGELFF